This TCR beta chain was profiled in a study of T cells in Graves' hyperthyroidism and ophthalmopathy. Study-wide results and limits: Most thyroid clonotypes expanded above 0.001 were also detected in blood.

Template material for amplifying TCR beta CDR3 regions consisted of RNA transcripts. During a first-round RT-PCR of the TCR CDR3, the HTBI primer set was used. MiXCR, run by TCRdb on the multiplex PCR reads, gives a single entry per CDR3 protein. The sample carries roughly 350,000 distinct CDR3 sequences, approximately 13% recorded once. The CDR3 has 15 residues. Germline CDR1 MNHEY, CDR2 SVGEGT. Trimming cost V 2 bases and J 1 base; bases outside gene matches: 1. At least ten counts were recorded for this clonotype. Antigen specificity is unknown. The sequence derives from a woman between 35 and 50 years old with Graves' ophthalmopathy. This sequence joins TRBV6-2 or TRBV6-3 and TRBJ2-3; 9 positions agree with TRBD2. The sample taken for sequencing was blood. The DNA of the CDR3 is TGTGCCAGCAGTTACAGGACTAGCGGCACAGATACGCAGTATTTT. Encoded protein: CASSYRTSGTDTQYF.